This T cell receptor (beta chain) was observed in a study of beta chain features in type 1 diabetes. For the study at large: Cell yields, age and gender were similar between patients and healthy donors.

Expressed TCRB transcripts got sequenced, as all isolated RNA was reverse transcribed. Here immunoSEQ multiplex PCR was the method, and the copy in TCRdb shows in-frame clones only, minus some. In the table there are a few hundred thousand clones, over 8.5% of which are singletons. This clone was observed a handful of times. What it binds is not known. Naive, central memory, regulatory and stem cell-like memory cells within the CD4+ compartment were sorted using CD45RO/CCR7/CD25/CD127/CD95/CD27. Study-wide findings and caveats: A potential influence of HLA type upon TCRB rearrangement remained unresolved herein. Shorter TCRB CDR3s, moderately but significantly so, were found in Type 1 diabetes patients in all four CD4+ subsets. More deletions and fewer insertions at VDJ junctions were seen in type 1 diabetes patients.

This CDR3 is built from 16 residues. Germline V gene lookup returns CDR1 MDHEN and CDR2 SYDVKM. V dropped 6 bases and J dropped 2 bases, with 19 bases sitting between them. This TCR was sampled from a man aged 25 to 40 with type 1 diabetes. V is TRBV28 and J is TRBJ2-5, with a possible D match to TRBD2 (6 bases). The sample comprised central memory CD4+ T cells from blood. In DNA form, the CDR3 reads TGTGCCAGCAGCTCGGGAGCAGCCCAGGGACAAGAGACCCAGTACTTC. Translated, it gives CASSSGAAQGQETQYF.